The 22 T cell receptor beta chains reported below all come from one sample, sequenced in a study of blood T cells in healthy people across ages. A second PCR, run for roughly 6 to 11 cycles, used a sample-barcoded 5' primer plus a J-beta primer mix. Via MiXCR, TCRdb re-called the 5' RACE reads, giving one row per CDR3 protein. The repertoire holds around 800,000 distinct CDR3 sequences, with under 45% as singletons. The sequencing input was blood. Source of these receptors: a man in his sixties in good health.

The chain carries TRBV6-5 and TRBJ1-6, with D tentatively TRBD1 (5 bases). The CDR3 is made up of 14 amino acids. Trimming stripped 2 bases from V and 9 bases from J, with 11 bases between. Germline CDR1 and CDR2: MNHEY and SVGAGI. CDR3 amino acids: CASSYEGKTSPLHF. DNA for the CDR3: TGTGCCAGCAGTTACGAGGGGAAAACTTCACCCCTCCACTTT.

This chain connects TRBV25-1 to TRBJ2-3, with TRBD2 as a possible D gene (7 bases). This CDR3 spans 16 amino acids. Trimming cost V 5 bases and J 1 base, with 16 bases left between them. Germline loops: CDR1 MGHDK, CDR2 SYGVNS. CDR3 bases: TGTGCCAGCAGTCCCCGGGGAGGGGGGCGCACAGATACGCAGTATTTT. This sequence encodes CASSPRGGGRTDTQYF.

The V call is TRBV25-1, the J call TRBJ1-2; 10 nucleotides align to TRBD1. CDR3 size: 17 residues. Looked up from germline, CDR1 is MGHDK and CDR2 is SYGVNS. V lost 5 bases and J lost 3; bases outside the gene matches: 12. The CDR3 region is CASSSGTGAQLDYGYTF. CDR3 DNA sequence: TGTGCCAGCAGTTCCGGGACAGGGGCCCAGTTAGACTATGGCTACACCTTC.

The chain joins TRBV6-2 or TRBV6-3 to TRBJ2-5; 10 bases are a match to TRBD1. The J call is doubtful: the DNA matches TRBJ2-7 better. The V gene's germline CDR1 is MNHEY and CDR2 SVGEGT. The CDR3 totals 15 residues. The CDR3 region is CASSYHRDRGHEQYF. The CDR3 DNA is TGTGCCAGCAGTTACCACCGGGACAGGGGCCACGAGCAGTACTTC.

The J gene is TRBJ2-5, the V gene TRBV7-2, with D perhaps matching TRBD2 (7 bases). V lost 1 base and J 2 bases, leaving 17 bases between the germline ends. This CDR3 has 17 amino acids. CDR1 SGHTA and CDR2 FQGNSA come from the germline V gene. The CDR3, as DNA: TGTGCCAGCAGCTTAGTTCGGGGGGCGGGGGTACAAGAGACCCAGTACTTC. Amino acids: CASSLVRGAGVQETQYF.

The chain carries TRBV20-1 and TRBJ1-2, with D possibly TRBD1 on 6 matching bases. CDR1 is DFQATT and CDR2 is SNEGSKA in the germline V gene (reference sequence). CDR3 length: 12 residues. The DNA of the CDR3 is TGCAGGGGAGGGGCAGGGGACTATGGCTACACCTTC. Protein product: CRGGAGDYGYTF.

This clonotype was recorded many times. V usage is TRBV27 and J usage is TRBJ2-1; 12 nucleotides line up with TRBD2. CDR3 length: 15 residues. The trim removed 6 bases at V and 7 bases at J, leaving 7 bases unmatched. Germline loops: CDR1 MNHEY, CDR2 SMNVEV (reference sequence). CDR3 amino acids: CASSLGTSGRNEQFF. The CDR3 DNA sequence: TGTGCCAGCAGCCTAGGGACTAGCGGGCGGAATGAGCAGTTCTTC.

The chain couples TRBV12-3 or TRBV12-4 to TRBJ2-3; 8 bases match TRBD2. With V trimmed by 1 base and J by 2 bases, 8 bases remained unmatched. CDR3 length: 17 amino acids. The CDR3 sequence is CASSLEISGGTTDTQYF. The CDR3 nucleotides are TGTGCCAGCAGTTTAGAAATCAGCGGGGGCACCACAGATACGCAGTATTTT.

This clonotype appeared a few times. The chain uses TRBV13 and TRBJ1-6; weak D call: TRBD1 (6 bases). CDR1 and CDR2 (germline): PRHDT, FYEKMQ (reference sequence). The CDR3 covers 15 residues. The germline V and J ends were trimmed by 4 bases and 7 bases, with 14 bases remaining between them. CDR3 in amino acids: CASSSRAGANSPLHF. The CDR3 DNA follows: TGTGCCAGCAGCTCCCGAGCGGGGGCAAATTCACCCCTCCACTTT.

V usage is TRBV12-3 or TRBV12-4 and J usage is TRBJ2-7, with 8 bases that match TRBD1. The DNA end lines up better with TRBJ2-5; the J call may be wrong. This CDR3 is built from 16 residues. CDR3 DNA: TGTGCCAGCAGTTTTAACAGGGGGGCGAATGGGGAGACCCAGTACTTC. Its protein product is CASSFNRGANGETQYF.

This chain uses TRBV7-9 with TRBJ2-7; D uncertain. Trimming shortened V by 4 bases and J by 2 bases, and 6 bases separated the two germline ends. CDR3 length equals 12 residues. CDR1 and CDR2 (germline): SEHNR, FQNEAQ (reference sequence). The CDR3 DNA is TGTGCCAGCAGCTCAAAAACCTACGAGCAGTACTTC. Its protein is CASSSKTYEQYF.

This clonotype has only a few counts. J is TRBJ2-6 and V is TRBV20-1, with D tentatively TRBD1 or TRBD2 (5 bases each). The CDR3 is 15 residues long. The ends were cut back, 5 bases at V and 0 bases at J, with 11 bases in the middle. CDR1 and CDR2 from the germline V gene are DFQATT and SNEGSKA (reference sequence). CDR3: CSARDANSGANVLTF. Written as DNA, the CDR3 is TGCAGTGCTCGGGACGCGAACTCTGGGGCCAACGTCCTGACTTTC.

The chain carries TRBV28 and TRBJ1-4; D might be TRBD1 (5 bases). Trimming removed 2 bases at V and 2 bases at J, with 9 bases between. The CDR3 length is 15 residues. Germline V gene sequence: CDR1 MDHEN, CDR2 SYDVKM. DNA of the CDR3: TGTGCCAGCAGTTTACGGGGGTATACTAATGAAAAACTGTTTTTT. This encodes CASSLRGYTNEKLFF.

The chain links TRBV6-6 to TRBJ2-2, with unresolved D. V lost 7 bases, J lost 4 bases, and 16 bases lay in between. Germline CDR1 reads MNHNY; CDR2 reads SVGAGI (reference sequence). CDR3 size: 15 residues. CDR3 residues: CASNGLGVGTGELFF. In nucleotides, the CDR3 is TGTGCCAGCAATGGGCTTGGGGTAGGCACCGGGGAGCTGTTTTTT.

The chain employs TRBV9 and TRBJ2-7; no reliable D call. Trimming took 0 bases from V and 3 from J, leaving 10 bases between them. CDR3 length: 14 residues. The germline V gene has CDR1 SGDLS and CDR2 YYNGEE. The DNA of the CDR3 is TGTGCCAGCAGCGTAGCTACGGACGGCTACGAGCAGTACTTC. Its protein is CASSVATDGYEQYF.

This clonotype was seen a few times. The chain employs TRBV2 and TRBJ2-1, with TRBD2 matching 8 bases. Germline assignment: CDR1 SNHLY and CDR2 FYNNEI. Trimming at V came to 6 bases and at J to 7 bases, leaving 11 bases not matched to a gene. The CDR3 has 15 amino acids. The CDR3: CASRVGGGSRNEQFF. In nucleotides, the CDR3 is TGTGCCAGCAGGGTGGGCGGGGGGTCTCGTAATGAGCAGTTCTTC.

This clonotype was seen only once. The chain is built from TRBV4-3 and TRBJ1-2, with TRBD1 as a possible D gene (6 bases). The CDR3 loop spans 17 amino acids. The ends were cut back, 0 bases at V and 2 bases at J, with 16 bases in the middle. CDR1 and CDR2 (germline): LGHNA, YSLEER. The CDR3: CASSQDRGGRVNYGYTF. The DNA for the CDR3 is TGCGCCAGCAGCCAAGATCGGGGGGGGCGAGTGAACTATGGCTACACCTTC.

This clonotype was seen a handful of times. The CDR3 protein is CSARDLMGLGTDTQYF. CDR3 in DNA: TGCAGTGCTAGAGATCTGATGGGGCTAGGCACAGATACGCAGTATTTT. The V call is TRBV20-1, the J call TRBJ2-3; tentatively, D is TRBD1 (5 bases). The CDR3 has 16 residues. Germline CDR1 reads DFQATT; CDR2 reads SNEGSKA (reference sequence). Trimming took off 0 bases at V and 1 base at J, with 14 bases between the two ends.

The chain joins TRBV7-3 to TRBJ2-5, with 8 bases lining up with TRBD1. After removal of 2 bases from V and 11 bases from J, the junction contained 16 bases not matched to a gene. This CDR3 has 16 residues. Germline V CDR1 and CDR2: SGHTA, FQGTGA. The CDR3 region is CASSLVPGQARSEQYF. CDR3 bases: TGTGCCAGCAGCTTAGTACCGGGACAGGCTAGGAGTGAGCAGTACTTC.

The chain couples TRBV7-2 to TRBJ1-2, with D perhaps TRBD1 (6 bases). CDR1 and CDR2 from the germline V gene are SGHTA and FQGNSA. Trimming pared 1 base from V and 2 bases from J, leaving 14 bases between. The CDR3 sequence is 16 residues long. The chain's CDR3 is CASSLEAPGTNYGYTF. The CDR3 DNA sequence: TGTGCCAGCAGCTTAGAGGCACCCGGGACAAACTATGGCTACACCTTC.

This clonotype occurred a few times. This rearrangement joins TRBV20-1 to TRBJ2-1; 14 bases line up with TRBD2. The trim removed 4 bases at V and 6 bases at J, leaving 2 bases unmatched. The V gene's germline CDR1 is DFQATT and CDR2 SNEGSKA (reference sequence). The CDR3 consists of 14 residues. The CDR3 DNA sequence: TGCAGTGCTACGACTAGCGGGAGGGGCAATGAGCAGTTCTTC. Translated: CSATTSGRGNEQFF.

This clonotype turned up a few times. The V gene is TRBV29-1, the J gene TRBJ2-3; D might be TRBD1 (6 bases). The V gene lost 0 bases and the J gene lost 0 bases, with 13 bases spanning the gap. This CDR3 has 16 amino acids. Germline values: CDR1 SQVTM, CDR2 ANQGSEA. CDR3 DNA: TGCAGCGTTGAAGACCGAACAGGGACAAGCACAGATACGCAGTATTTT. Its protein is CSVEDRTGTSTDTQYF.